These 27 T cell receptor beta chains were all obtained from the same sample, sequenced in a study of cytomegalovirus exposure and HLA in healthy donors. With 60 Vbeta and 13 Jbeta primers, the PCR was carried out. The repertoire was sequenced with immunoSEQ multiplex PCR; TCRdb's copy has only in-frame clones and lacks some. This sample's table reports 55,000 or so clones. Sequencing was done on a sample of PBMCs. The receptors were gathered from a woman aged 45-65 years in good health and CMV-seropositive.

This sequence joins TRBV5-1 and TRBJ2-2; possible D gene TRBD1, 6 bases. The CDR3 has 16 residues. V was cut by 6 bases and J by 0 bases, with 15 bases left in between. The germline V gene has CDR1 SGHRS and CDR2 YFSETQ. Written as DNA, the CDR3 is TGCGCCAGCACCCCAGCGGACAGTGCGAACACCGGGGAGCTGTTTTTT. It encodes CASTPADSANTGELFF.

The chain combines TRBV4-3 with TRBJ1-2, with a tentative D call TRBD1 (6 bases). The germline V gene has CDR1 LGHNA and CDR2 YSLEER. The CDR3 has 15 amino acids. Trimming took 0 bases from V and 7 from J, leaving 15 bases between them. Here the CDR3 reads CASSQDGAGAGGYTF. For the CDR3, the DNA is TGCGCCAGCAGCCAAGACGGGGCAGGGGCGGGTGGCTACACCTTC.

This chain connects TRBV6-5 to TRBJ1-3; possible D gene TRBD1, 5 bases. The V gene lost 2 bases and the J gene lost 2 bases, with 10 bases spanning the gap. The germline CDR1 and CDR2 sequences are MNHEY and SVGAGI. The CDR3 totals 15 residues. CDR3 sequence (DNA): TGTGCCAGCAGTTACAGGGGTCGGGCTGGAAACACCATATATTTT. This encodes CASSYRGRAGNTIYF.

V usage is TRBV7-6 and J usage is TRBJ2-3; D might be TRBD1 (6 bases). Germline CDR1 and CDR2: SGHVS and FNYEAQ. V was clipped by 1 base and J by 6 bases, with 8 bases between them. This CDR3 is 13 amino acids long. The CDR3 protein is CASSLVRGDTQYF. The CDR3 DNA sequence: TGTGCCAGCAGCTTAGTGAGGGGGGATACGCAGTATTTT.

The rearrangement links TRBV28 to TRBJ1-1; TRBD1 matches at 9 bases. The CDR3 is 18 residues long. The germline CDR1 and CDR2 sequences are MDHEN and SYDVKM. Losses at the gene ends were 3 bases for V and 0 bases for J; bases not matched to a gene: 11. CDR3 coding DNA: TGTGCCAGCAGTTTCTTTACAACAGGGGGCCTCATGAACACTGAAGCTTTCTTT. Encoded protein: CASSFFTTGGLMNTEAFF.

The chain has TRBV28 and TRBJ1-2; 8 positions match TRBD1. The CDR3 length is 17 residues. Germline V gene data show CDR1 as MDHEN and CDR2 as SYDVKM. The ends lost 5 bases at V and 2 bases at J; junction bases unmatched: 13. CDR3 in DNA: TGTGCCAGCAGTAAACTCTCAGGACAGGGCCGAAACTATGGCTACACCTTC. Translated: CASSKLSGQGRNYGYTF.

This chain joins TRBV28 and TRBJ1-5; D may be TRBD1 (5 bases). Germline V lookup: CDR1 MDHEN, CDR2 SYDVKM. CDR3 size: 15 residues. V gave up 2 bases and J gave up 1 base, with 9 bases separating them. The CDR3 nucleotides read TGTGCCAGCAGTTTAATCCAGGGCAGCAATCAGCCCCAGCATTTT. Protein product: CASSLIQGSNQPQHF.

This sequence joins TRBV13 and TRBJ1-1; D not certain. The length of the CDR3 is 14 residues. The ends were cut back, 5 bases at V and 3 bases at J, with 13 bases in the middle. The germline V gene encodes CDR1 PRHDT and CDR2 FYEKMQ (reference sequence). CDR3 coding DNA: TGTGCCAGCAGCCTTAAACGGCAGGACACTGAAGCTTTCTTT. Amino acids: CASSLKRQDTEAFF. Filled out from reference TRBV13 and TRBJ1-1, the complete variable domain reads AAGVIQSPRHLIKEKRETATLKCYPIPRHDTVYWYQQGPGQDPQFLISFYEKMQSDKGSIPDRFSAQQFSDYHSELNMSSLELGDSALYFCASSLKRQDTEAFFGQGTRLTVV.

The gene calls are TRBV2 and TRBJ1-2, with TRBD1 identical over 9 bases. The V and J ends lost 5 bases and 6 bases, in that order; junction bases with no gene match: 4. CDR3 length equals 13 residues. CDR1 is SNHLY and CDR2 is FYNNEI in the germline V gene. CDR3 residues: CASSRGQGNGYTF. The CDR3 DNA sequence: TGTGCCAGCAGTCGCGGACAGGGGAATGGCTACACCTTC.

V usage is TRBV7-2 and J usage is TRBJ1-2, with 10 bases that match TRBD1. The CDR3 runs 16 residues. The J segment lost 6 bases and the V segment lost 1 base, leaving 8 bases of the junction unmatched. In germline, CDR1 is SGHTA, CDR2 FQGNSA. The CDR3 protein is CASSLEVVGQGDGYTF. CDR3 nucleotide sequence: TGTGCCAGCAGCTTAGAAGTAGTCGGACAGGGGGATGGCTACACCTTC.

V is TRBV19 and J is TRBJ2-1, with 10 bases that match TRBD1. Trimming cost V 9 bases and J 6 bases; bases outside gene matches: 5. Germline assignment: CDR1 LNHDA and CDR2 SQIVND (reference sequence). This CDR3 spans 13 amino acids. CDR3 coding DNA: TGTGCCAGCTCTCGGACAGGGGGCAATGAGCAGTTCTTC. It yields the protein CASSRTGGNEQFF.

The chain carries TRBV28 and TRBJ2-3; D is unclear. The length of the CDR3 is 14 residues. Germline V gives CDR1 MDHEN, CDR2 SYDVKM. Deletions cut 2 bases from V and 5 bases from J, with 11 bases between. The CDR3 region is CASSLTSSGDTQYF. CDR3 in DNA: TGTGCCAGCAGTTTAACCTCCTCCGGAGATACGCAGTATTTT.

The chain carries TRBV30 and TRBJ2-3, with TRBD2 matching over 7 bases. V gave up 4 bases and J gave up 8 bases; unmatched junction bases: 9. The germline CDR1 and CDR2 sequences are GTSNPN and SVGIG (reference sequence). The CDR3 runs to 13 residues. The CDR3 region has the DNA TGTGCCTGGAAGGTGGGAGGGCCTGTTACGCAGTATTTT. Translated, it gives CAWKVGGPVTQYF. The full variable domain, rest sourced from reference TRBV30 and TRBJ2-3, is SQTIHQWPATLVQPVGSPLSLECTVEGTSNPNLYWYRQAAGRGLQLLFYSVGIGQISSEVPQNLSASRPQDRQFILSSKKLLLSDSGFYLCAWKVGGPVTQYFGPGTRLTVL.

V is TRBV5-6 and J is TRBJ1-2, with D tentatively TRBD1 (6 bases). V was trimmed by 4 bases and J by 0 bases, leaving 10 bases between them. The CDR3 loop spans 14 amino acids. CDR1 SGHDT and CDR2 YYEEEE come from the germline V gene. CDR3 in DNA: TGTGCCAGCAGCAGAGCAGGGGCTAACTATGGCTACACCTTC. This codes for CASSRAGANYGYTF.

The V and J genes are TRBV30 and TRBJ1-5, with TRBD1 matching over 9 bases. J gave up 4 bases and V 3 bases, and 7 bases lay outside the gene matches. Per germline, CDR1 GTSNPN and CDR2 SVGIG (reference sequence). There are 15 residues in the CDR3. The chain's CDR3 is CAWRSPGQGNQPQHF. In DNA, the CDR3 is TGTGCCTGGAGATCTCCGGGACAGGGTAATCAGCCCCAGCATTTT.

V gene TRBV20-1 combines with J gene TRBJ1-1; D ambiguous. Germline lookup yields CDR1 DFQATT and CDR2 SNEGSKA (reference sequence). The CDR3 covers 11 residues. The V gene lost 6 bases and the J gene lost 3 bases, with 8 bases spanning the gap. The CDR3 DNA reads as TGCAGTGCGGAGAGTGACACTGAAGCTTTCTTT. Its protein is CSAESDTEAFF.

This chain connects TRBV7-9 to TRBJ2-7, with a tentative D call TRBD1 (5 bases). Trimming took off 2 bases at V and 7 bases at J, with 9 bases between the two ends. The CDR3 totals 12 residues. Germline CDR1 and CDR2: SEHNR and FQNEAQ (reference sequence). In DNA, the CDR3 is TGTGCCAGCAGCTTACCCAGGGTGGAGCAGTACTTC. This gives the protein CASSLPRVEQYF.

The chain combines TRBV28 with TRBJ1-1; perhaps TRBD1 as D (6 bases). Germline-derived CDR1 and CDR2 are MDHEN and SYDVKM. Trimming shortened V by 3 bases and J by 3 bases, and 14 bases separated the two germline ends. The CDR3 extends over 15 amino acids. Written as DNA, the CDR3 is TGTGCCAGCAGTTTCTACAGGGATTTCGACACTGAAGCTTTCTTT. It yields the protein CASSFYRDFDTEAFF.

The gene calls are TRBV9 and TRBJ2-7; no definite D call. Trimming took 4 bases from V and 3 from J, leaving 14 bases between them. The CDR3 runs to 14 residues. Germline CDR1 SGDLS, CDR2 YYNGEE. CDR3 protein: CASSPQAVVYEQYF. CDR3 nucleotide sequence: TGTGCCAGCAGCCCGCAGGCAGTTGTCTACGAGCAGTACTTC.

This rearrangement joins TRBV5-1 to TRBJ1-1; 7 bases are shared with TRBD1. With V trimmed by 4 bases and J by 5 bases, 2 bases remained unmatched. CDR1 is SGHRS and CDR2 is YFSETQ in the germline V gene. This CDR3 is 12 amino acids long. The CDR3 DNA is TGCGCCAGCAGCCAGGGGGGTACTGAAGCTTTCTTT. Translated, it gives CASSQGGTEAFF.

The chain recombines TRBV30 with TRBJ1-6; D gene unclear. CDR1 and CDR2 from the germline V gene are GTSNPN and SVGIG (reference sequence). This CDR3 contains 16 residues. Trimming removed 5 bases at V and 5 bases at J, with 19 bases between. The CDR3 sequence: CAWGREAPSNNSPLHF. The DNA for the CDR3 is TGTGCCTGGGGCCGGGAGGCGCCTAGTAATAATTCACCCCTCCACTTT.

The genes are TRBV21-1 and TRBJ2-1; the D call of TRBD1 is as the table states it, not checked on the DNA. TRBV21-1 is a listed pseudogene. CDR3 length: 18 residues. CDR3 nucleotides: TGTGCCAGCAGCAAAGACGGACCCGGGACAGAATTGAACAATGAGCAGTTCTTC. It specifies CASSKDGPGTELNNEQFF.

This chain joins TRBV5-1 and TRBJ2-2, with 9 nucleotides matching TRBD2. This CDR3 is built from 16 residues. V dropped 4 bases and J dropped 4; count of bases not matched to a gene: 8. The V gene's germline CDR1 is SGHRS and CDR2 YFSETQ. CDR3 amino acids: CASSPPSGMSTGELFF. The CDR3 DNA is TGCGCCAGCAGCCCACCTAGCGGGATGTCCACCGGGGAGCTGTTTTTT.

The rearrangement uses TRBV5-4 and TRBJ2-4; 7 bases are a match to TRBD1. The CDR3 has 14 residues. Germline V gene data show CDR1 as SGHNT and CDR2 as YYREEE (reference sequence). Unmatched junction bases numbered 6, after V lost 3 bases and J lost 6 bases. CDR3 region: CASSSGGIANIQYF. In DNA, the CDR3 is TGTGCCAGCAGCTCAGGGGGAATCGCAAACATTCAGTACTTC.

V gene TRBV29-1 combines with J gene TRBJ2-1; TRBD2 is a possible D gene (6 bases). V dropped 7 bases and J dropped 3 bases, with 13 bases sitting between them. The length of the CDR3 is 13 residues. Per germline, CDR1 SQVTM and CDR2 ANQGSEA. Written as DNA, the CDR3 is TGCAGCGCATACTGGGGGGTCTACAATGAGCAGTTCTTC. Translating gives CSAYWGVYNEQFF.

The V and J genes are TRBV7-7 and TRBJ2-3; tentatively, D is TRBD2 (5 bases). The length of the CDR3 is 14 residues. The germline V and J ends were trimmed by 3 bases and 6 bases, with 13 bases remaining between them. Germline loops: CDR1 SSHAT, CDR2 FNYEAQ (reference sequence). CDR3 bases: TGTGCCAGCAGCTTTAGTGAGGGAGCCGATACGCAGTATTTT. It translates to CASSFSEGADTQYF.

The chain links TRBV27 to TRBJ2-3; a possible D gene is TRBD2 (5 bases). The V end lost 6 bases, the J end lost 2 bases, and 18 bases lay between the germline ends. Germline lookup yields CDR1 MNHEY and CDR2 SMNVEV (reference sequence). This CDR3 region has 16 residues. This CDR3 is CASSSGWELTTDTQYF. The CDR3 DNA is TGTGCCAGCAGCTCTGGGTGGGAGTTAACCACAGATACGCAGTATTTT.